These 24 T cell receptor beta chains originate from one sample sequenced in a study of blood T cell repertoires in COVID-19. This table comes from immunoSEQ multiplex PCR, and its TCRdb copy is limited to in-frame clones, with some not included. The data show under 150,000 clones, around nine tenths seen once. Sequencing used peripheral blood. All receptors come from a human donor with active COVID-19. The donor label of this sample is uncertain.

The J gene is TRBJ2-7, the V gene TRBV30; TRBD1 matches at 9 bases. The CDR3 loop spans 15 amino acids. The germline CDR1 and CDR2 sequences are GTSNPN and SVGIG (reference sequence). The V gene end was trimmed by 1 base and the J gene end by 4 bases; junction bases not matched to a gene: 8. In DNA, the CDR3 is TGTGCCTGGAGTGCTCGAACGACAGGGGGATACGAGCAGTACTTC. Its translation is CAWSARTTGGYEQYF.

The chain combines TRBV6-5 with TRBJ2-7; possible D gene TRBD2, 5 bases. Germline loops: CDR1 MNHEY, CDR2 SVGAGI. This CDR3 has 15 residues. Trimming stripped 7 bases from V and 4 bases from J, with 20 bases between. CDR3 amino acids: CASTRLDRRGYEQYF. The CDR3 region has the DNA TGTGCCAGCACGCGATTAGACCGGCGCGGGTACGAGCAGTACTTC.

The gene calls are TRBV7-8 and TRBJ2-5, with 12 bases that match TRBD2. The CDR3 runs 17 residues. Germline values: CDR1 SGHVS, CDR2 FQNEAQ. Germline trimming cut 5 bases from V and 2 bases from J; bases unmatched to any gene: 9. The CDR3 region has the DNA TGTGCCAGCAGCCCCTGGACTAGCGGGGACCTACAAGAGACCCAGTACTTC. It specifies CASSPWTSGDLQETQYF.

The CDR3 DNA reads as TGTGCCAGCAGTTCCGGGACAGATTATGGCTACACCTTC. Translating it yields CASSSGTDYGYTF. The chain uses TRBV6-5 and TRBJ1-2; 7 positions match TRBD1. The CDR3 spans 13 residues. V dropped 4 bases and J dropped 5; count of bases not matched to a gene: 4. Germline V CDR1 and CDR2: MNHEY, SVGAGI.

V usage is TRBV5-5 and J usage is TRBJ1-4, with 8 bases matching TRBD1. CDR1 and CDR2 from the germline V gene are SGHKS and YYEKEE (reference sequence). V trimming: 4 bases; J trimming: 8 bases; junction bases outside the gene matches: 10. The CDR3 covers 15 residues. The CDR3 coding sequence is TGTGCCAGCAGCAGAGACAGGGGACAAAGGGAAAAACTGTTTTTT. It specifies CASSRDRGQREKLFF.

This chain links TRBV3-1 (or the pseudogene TRBV3-2) with TRBJ1-4, with TRBD1 identical over 9 bases. Losses at the gene ends were 4 bases for V and 8 bases for J; bases not matched to a gene: 5. The germline V gene has CDR1 LGHDT and CDR2 YNNKEL (reference sequence). CDR3 length equals 14 residues. The chain's CDR3 is CASSLRTGEEKLFF. Here the CDR3 DNA reads TGTGCCAGCAGCCTACGGACAGGGGAGGAAAAACTGTTTTTT.

The chain combines TRBV4-3 with TRBJ2-6; D is perhaps TRBD2 (5 bases). The CDR3 extends over 18 amino acids. CDR1 and CDR2 from the germline V gene are LGHNA and YSLEER. V lost 3 bases to trimming and J lost 0 bases, with 15 bases between them. Here the CDR3 DNA reads TGCGCCAGCAGCCACAAAATGGCGGGTAGCTCTGGGGCCAACGTCCTGACTTTC. Its protein product is CASSHKMAGSSGANVLTF.

This sequence joins TRBV19 and TRBJ1-5, with D unclear. The CDR3 is 15 amino acids. Germline CDR1 LNHDA, CDR2 SQIVND (reference sequence). Trimming removed 4 bases at V and 6 bases at J, with 16 bases between. DNA for the CDR3: TGTGCCAGTAGTAGAGGTCCGCTCGGGGTTCAGCCCCAGCATTTT. Encoded protein: CASSRGPLGVQPQHF.

The chain joins TRBV5-8 to TRBJ1-3; 10 nucleotides match TRBD1. CDR3 length equals 18 residues. With 3 bases clipped from V and 1 base from J, the junction kept 10 bases outside the gene matches. In germline, CDR1 is SGHTS, CDR2 YDEGEE. In DNA form, the CDR3 reads TGTGCCAGCAGCTGGGGGCCCCCGGGACAGGGGTCTGGAAACACCATATATTTT. Its protein product is CASSWGPPGQGSGNTIYF.

The rearrangement joins TRBV2 to TRBJ2-7, with 13 bases fitting TRBD2. The V gene end was trimmed by 5 bases and the J gene end by 3 bases; junction bases not matched to a gene: 1. The germline V gene encodes CDR1 SNHLY and CDR2 FYNNEI. CDR3 length equals 14 residues. As DNA, the CDR3 is TGTGCCAGCAGTCGGACTAGCGGGGGCTACGAGCAGTACTTC. Translated, it gives CASSRTSGGYEQYF.

V gene TRBV3-1 (or the pseudogene TRBV3-2) combines with J gene TRBJ2-1; D is ambiguous. The CDR3 runs 14 residues. Germline V gene sequence: CDR1 LGHDT, CDR2 YNNKEL (reference sequence). V was trimmed by 2 bases and J by 2 bases, leaving 7 bases between them. The CDR3 DNA reads TGTGCCAGCAGCCAATCGGGTCCCTACAATGAGCAGTTCTTC. Amino acids: CASSQSGPYNEQFF.

This clone was detected a few times. The CDR3 loop is CASSSGTGAGYTF. In nucleotides, the CDR3 is TGTGCCAGCAGCTCAGGGACAGGGGCTGGCTACACCTTC. This chain joins TRBV7-2 and TRBJ1-2; 10 bases are shared with TRBD1. Germline V lookup: CDR1 SGHTA, CDR2 FQGNSA. The junction had 3 bases not matched to a gene; V was cut back by 4 bases and J by 7 bases. This CDR3 has 13 residues.

To note about this clone: Sequence at one end of the junction differs from germline and may be a read error. V and J are TRBV9 and TRBJ2-1, with D possibly matching TRBD2 (5 bases). This CDR3 contains 12 residues. Germline V gene sequence: CDR1 SGDLS, CDR2 YYNGEE. CDR3 region: CASSPRGTPRVF. As DNA, the CDR3 is TGTGCCAGCAGCCCCCGGGGAACTCCCCGGGTCTTC.

The rearrangement links TRBV5-1 to TRBJ1-2; 7 bases fit TRBD1. Germline CDR1 and CDR2: SGHRS and YFSETQ. The CDR3 runs 14 residues. With V trimmed by 0 bases and J by 5 bases, 4 bases remained unmatched. The CDR3 region is CASSLGGRGYGYTF. DNA for the CDR3: TGCGCCAGCAGCTTGGGGGGCAGGGGGTATGGCTACACCTTC.

This chain joins TRBV6-5 and TRBJ1-1; 7 bases line up with TRBD1. The V and J ends lost 3 bases and 6 bases, in that order; junction bases with no gene match: 7. From germline, CDR1 is MNHEY and CDR2 SVGAGI. The CDR3 extends over 14 amino acids. The CDR3 spells CASSYGGGTAEAFF. In DNA form, the CDR3 reads TGTGCCAGCAGTTATGGGGGTGGGACAGCTGAAGCTTTCTTT.

This clone was seen only once. This chain links TRBV6-5 with TRBJ1-1; D is undetermined. V shed 2 bases and J shed 4 bases, with 8 bases lying between them. This CDR3 spans 13 amino acids. From germline, CDR1 is MNHEY and CDR2 SVGAGI. CDR3 coding DNA: TGTGCCAGCAGTTACAGTGGGAGCACTGAAGCTTTCTTT. This translates into CASSYSGSTEAFF.

CDR3 DNA sequence: TGCAGCGTAATAGCGGCTAACTACGAGCAGTACTTC. Protein product: CSVIAANYEQYF. The V and J genes are TRBV29-1 and TRBJ2-7, with a possible D match to TRBD2 (6 bases). Between the trimmed V and J ends, which lost 6 bases and 3 bases, there was a span of 12 bases. The CDR3 covers 12 residues. From germline, CDR1 is SQVTM and CDR2 ANQGSEA.

The rearrangement uses TRBV5-4 and TRBJ1-2; D not certain. Looked up from germline, CDR1 is SGHNT and CDR2 is YYREEE (reference sequence). There are 15 residues in the CDR3. V lost 2 bases, J lost 4 bases, and 15 bases lay in between. The CDR3 loop reads CASSLIQFGFYGYTF. The CDR3 DNA reads TGTGCCAGCAGCTTAATACAGTTCGGCTTCTATGGCTACACCTTC.

The chain joins TRBV12-5 to TRBJ2-2; 8 nucleotides agree with TRBD2. The V gene end was trimmed by 5 bases and the J gene end by 3 bases; junction bases not matched to a gene: 8. Per germline, CDR1 LGHNT and CDR2 FRNRAP. CDR3 size: 16 residues. CDR3 amino acids: CASGLTRGGYTGELFF. The CDR3 DNA follows: TGTGCTAGTGGTCTAACCCGGGGGGGATACACCGGGGAGCTGTTTTTT.

This chain joins TRBV28 and TRBJ2-1, with 11 bases aligning to TRBD2. The V gene end was trimmed by 3 bases and the J gene end by 9 bases; junction bases not matched to a gene: 4. This CDR3 is built from 14 residues. CDR1 is MDHEN, CDR2 SYDVKM, per germline. The DNA of the CDR3 is TGTGCCAGCAGTTTTAGCGGGGGGGCCGTTGAGCAGTTCTTC. Translated, it gives CASSFSGGAVEQFF.

V and J are TRBV30 and TRBJ2-7; D might be TRBD1 (6 bases). CDR1 and CDR2 from the germline V gene are GTSNPN and SVGIG (reference sequence). Trimming cost V 1 base and J 0 bases, with 16 bases left between them. The CDR3 contains 16 residues. In DNA form, the CDR3 reads TGTGCCTGGAGTGCCTTCGACAGGCTCTACTCCTACGAGCAGTACTTC. Protein product: CAWSAFDRLYSYEQYF.

The rearrangement uses TRBV10-1 and TRBJ2-5; 7 positions agree with TRBD1. The germline V gene encodes CDR1 WNHNN and CDR2 SYGVQD (reference sequence). V trimming: 2 bases; J trimming: 5 bases; junction bases outside the gene matches: 17. This CDR3 has 18 residues. CDR3 residues: CASSEIALGQTYLETQYF. The CDR3 nucleotides read TGCGCCAGCAGTGAGATCGCGTTGGGACAGACGTACTTGGAGACCCAGTACTTC.

This clone was counted a few times. The chain carries TRBV3-1 (or the pseudogene TRBV3-2) and TRBJ2-5; possible D gene TRBD1, 5 bases. V was clipped by 3 bases and J by 0 bases, with 17 bases between them. Germline-derived CDR1 and CDR2 are LGHDT and YNNKEL (reference sequence). The CDR3 is 17 amino acids. Written as DNA, the CDR3 is TGTGCCAGCAGCCATCCAACGTCCAGGGTGTACCAAGAGACCCAGTACTTC. Its translation is CASSHPTSRVYQETQYF.

V and J are TRBV7-6 and TRBJ2-1; TRBD2 matches at 10 bases. V gave up 5 bases and J gave up 10 bases; unmatched junction bases: 14. The CDR3 spans 16 residues. The germline gives CDR1 SGHVS, CDR2 FNYEAQ. CDR3 bases: TGTGCCAGCAGCCTTACGGGACTAGCGACCAACGGGGAGCAGTTCTTC. Amino acid sequence: CASSLTGLATNGEQFF. The variable domain in full, completed from reference TRBV7-6 and TRBJ2-1, reads GAGVSQSPRYKVTKRGQDVALRCDPISGHVSLYWYRQALGQGPEFLTYFNYEAQQDKSGLPNDRFSAERPEGSISTLTIQRTEQRDSAMYRCASSLTGLATNGEQFFGPGTRLTVL.